These 16 T cell receptor beta chains were sequenced from one sample in a study of cytomegalovirus exposure and HLA in healthy donors. 60 Vbeta and 13 Jbeta primers were used in PCR. Sequencing used immunoSEQ multiplex PCR; TCRdb keeps in-frame clones, though not all of them. The table records roughly 200,000 clones, roughly four fifths of them present only once. The sample comprised PBMCs. The origin of the receptors is a man in his forties or fifties in good health and CMV-seronegative.

This clone has only a few counts. The J gene is TRBJ2-2, the V gene TRBV6-1, with TRBD2 matching over 8 bases. The junction had 4 bases not matched to a gene; V was cut back by 1 base and J by 6 bases. The V gene's germline CDR1 is MNHNS and CDR2 SASEGT. This CDR3 spans 15 amino acids. CDR3 region: CASSEGGSGAGELFF. For the CDR3, the DNA is TGTGCCAGCAGTGAAGGGGGTAGCGGGGCCGGGGAGCTGTTTTTT.

This chain connects TRBV7-3 to TRBJ2-3; D remains unclear. The CDR3 runs 14 residues. Germline loops: CDR1 SGHTA, CDR2 FQGTGA. V dropped 2 bases and J dropped 0 bases, with 6 bases sitting between them. The CDR3 bases are TGTGCCAGCAGCTTACACATAAGCACAGATACGCAGTATTTT. Amino acids: CASSLHISTDTQYF.

This rearrangement joins TRBV28 to TRBJ1-5; D not certain. Trimming left V 3 bases short and J 7 bases short, with 7 bases between. The germline V gene has CDR1 MDHEN and CDR2 SYDVKM. This CDR3 has 12 amino acids. CDR3 region: CASSFLRQPQHF. The DNA of the CDR3 is TGTGCCAGCAGTTTTCTGAGACAGCCCCAGCATTTT.

The V call is TRBV28, the J call TRBJ1-2; possible D gene TRBD1, 5 bases. This CDR3 has 15 residues. Germline lookup yields CDR1 MDHEN and CDR2 SYDVKM. Trimming left V 2 bases short and J 4 bases short, with 14 bases between. The CDR3 reads CASSLSRQGSYGYTF. The CDR3 DNA is TGTGCCAGCAGTTTAAGCCGTCAGGGATCCTATGGCTACACCTTC.

Remarks on this clone: The germline gene is not matched at one end of the junction; a read error may be the cause. J is TRBJ2-7 and V is TRBV15, with D possibly TRBD1 on 6 matching bases. CDR1 is LNHNV, CDR2 YYDKDF, per germline (reference sequence). The CDR3 consists of 14 residues. The CDR3 region is CATSREGVRGMLNF. In DNA, the CDR3 is TGTGCCACCAGCAGAGAAGGTGTCAGGGGTATGTTGAACTTC.

V gene TRBV5-8 combines with J gene TRBJ2-7, with 7 positions matching TRBD1. The V gene's germline CDR1 is SGHTS and CDR2 YDEGEE. The CDR3 spans 12 residues. With 7 bases clipped from V and 3 bases from J, the junction kept 4 bases outside the gene matches. The CDR3 DNA follows: TGTGCCAGCGTACAGGGGCACTACGAGCAGTACTTC. This gives the protein CASVQGHYEQYF.

Remarks on this clone: Its ends do not fully match the called genes, so a read error is possible. V gene TRBV25-1 combines with J gene TRBJ1-1, with 8 bases fitting TRBD1. Looked up from germline, CDR1 is MGHDK and CDR2 is SYGVNS. The CDR3 length is 12 residues. CDR3: CASREWDRRTAF. The CDR3 DNA is TGTGCCAGCAGAGAGTGGGACAGGAGGACGGCATTT.

The genes are TRBV7-9 and TRBJ1-2; D is undetermined. The length of the CDR3 is 12 residues. Trimming stripped 2 bases from V and 8 bases from J, with 9 bases between. The germline gives CDR1 SEHNR, CDR2 FQNEAQ (reference sequence). This CDR3 reads CASSLSSGGYTF. In DNA form, the CDR3 reads TGTGCCAGCAGCTTAAGTAGCGGGGGCTACACCTTC.

The chain couples TRBV28 to TRBJ2-7; TRBD1 aligns across 10 bases. The CDR3 loop spans 12 amino acids. The V gene's germline CDR1 is MDHEN and CDR2 SYDVKM. The CDR3 nucleotides read TGTGGGTGGGGGACAGGGGCCTACGAGCAGTACTTC. It yields the protein CGWGTGAYEQYF.

This chain joins TRBV10-3 and TRBJ2-5, with D hard to call. CDR3 size: 13 residues. The germline CDR1 and CDR2 sequences are ENHRY and SYGVKD. Trimming removed 2 bases at V and 0 bases at J, with 4 bases between. CDR3 sequence (DNA): TGTGCCATCAGTGAGGAGGACCAAGAGACCCAGTACTTC. Encoded protein: CAISEEDQETQYF.

The chain joins TRBV7-2 to TRBJ2-5, with 9 bases lining up with TRBD2. The J call may be in error: the DNA end matches TRBJ2-7 better. The germline CDR1 and CDR2 sequences are SGHTA and FQGNSA. CDR3 size: 17 residues. The CDR3 DNA reads as TGTGCCAGCAGCTTAGCTGTGGCTAGCGGGGTCTCCTACGAGCAGTACTTC. Translated: CASSLAVASGVSYEQYF.

This clone has just one count. The gene calls are TRBV15 and TRBJ2-5; tentative D call: TRBD2 (6 bases). V lost 1 base, J lost 5 bases, and 14 bases lay in between. The CDR3 runs 15 residues. CDR1 LNHNV and CDR2 YYDKDF come from the germline V gene (reference sequence). The CDR3 here is CATSRAGEGSETQYF. In DNA form, the CDR3 reads TGTGCCACCAGCAGAGCGGGAGAGGGTTCGGAGACCCAGTACTTC.

CDR3 in DNA: TGTGCCAGCAGCTGGAGGATTAGCGGGAGATCCCCCACCGGGGAGCTGTTTTTT. Protein sequence: CASSWRISGRSPTGELFF. The J gene is TRBJ2-2, the V gene TRBV5-6; 9 nucleotides align to TRBD2. The CDR3 runs 18 residues. V lost 3 bases to trimming and J lost 4 bases; unmatched junction nucleotides: 13. The germline gives CDR1 SGHDT, CDR2 YYEEEE.

In its sample, this clone was seen a few times. The chain recombines TRBV6-6 with TRBJ1-1; D is undetermined. The CDR3 has 13 amino acids. Trimming took 0 bases from V and 6 from J, leaving 8 bases between them. CDR1 is MNHNY and CDR2 is SVGAGI in the germline V gene (reference sequence). CDR3 sequence: CASSYSGVAEAFF. CDR3 nucleotides: TGTGCCAGCAGTTACTCCGGGGTGGCTGAAGCTTTCTTT.

The genes are TRBV11-2 and TRBJ2-1; TRBD2 matches at 8 bases. The CDR3 consists of 15 residues. Germline V gives CDR1 SGHAT, CDR2 FQNNGV. With V trimmed by 1 base and J by 3 bases, 2 bases remained unmatched. CDR3 sequence: CASSLASGHYNEQFF. The CDR3 bases are TGTGCCAGCAGCTTAGCTAGCGGGCACTACAATGAGCAGTTCTTC.

Turning to this clone: One end of the junction is discordant with germline, which a read error may explain. J is TRBJ2-1 and V is TRBV27; D perhaps matches TRBD2 (5 bases). Per the germline V gene, CDR1 is MNHEY and CDR2 is SMNVEV (reference sequence). The CDR3 is 18 residues long. CDR3: CASSLQGVRGQLYIEQFF. CDR3 DNA: TGTGCCAGCAGTTTACAAGGCGTACGGGGTCAACTCTACATTGAGCAGTTCTTC.